What follows describes a single T cell receptor beta chain. Antigen unknown. Stated time point: persistent/refractory GD, antithyroid drugs over 5 years with positive TRAb. There was RNA extracted from PBMCs, and the TCR library was made from it. A volume of about 9.9 milliliters of peripheral blood was collected in EDTA tubes. V was clipped by 4 bases and J by 1 base, with 13 bases between them. The CDR3 length is 16 residues. Germline CDR1 is MNHNS and CDR2 is SASEGT. Combining iRepertoire HTBI primers with Arm-PCR of CDR3 regions, the authors built TCR beta libraries. TCRdb passed the multiplex PCR reads through MiXCR, listing each CDR3 protein once. The data hold a few hundred thousand distinct CDR3 sequences, with roughly 24% observed a single time. The sample comes from a study of regulatory T cells in long-lasting Graves disease. Whole-study findings and limits: Persistent disease favored TRBV28, TRBJ1-2 and TRBJ2-5. Tissue studied was limited to peripheral blood, excluding thyroid tissue.

The source is a woman in her thirties or forties with Graves disease. J is TRBJ2-2 and V is TRBV6-1; TRBD1 is a possible D gene (6 bases). The material was peripheral blood mononuclear cells (PBMCs), obtained when the disease was refractory, from a patient treated with antithyroid drugs. Here the CDR3 reads CASSAVWGLNTGELFF. For the CDR3, the DNA is TGTGCCAGCAGTGCGGTTTGGGGGCTGAACACCGGGGAGCTGTTTTTT.